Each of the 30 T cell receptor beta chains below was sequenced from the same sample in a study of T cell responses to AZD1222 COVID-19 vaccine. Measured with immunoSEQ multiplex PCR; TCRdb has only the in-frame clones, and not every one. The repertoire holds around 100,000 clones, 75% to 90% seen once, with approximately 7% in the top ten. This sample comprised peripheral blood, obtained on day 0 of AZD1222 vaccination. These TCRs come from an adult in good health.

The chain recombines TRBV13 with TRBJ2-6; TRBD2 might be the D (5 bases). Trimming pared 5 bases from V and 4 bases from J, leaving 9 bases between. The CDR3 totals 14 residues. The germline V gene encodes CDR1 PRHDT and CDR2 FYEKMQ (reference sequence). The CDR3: CASSPGGGANVLTF. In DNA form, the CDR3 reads TGTGCCAGCAGCCCCGGAGGAGGGGCCAACGTCCTGACTTTC.

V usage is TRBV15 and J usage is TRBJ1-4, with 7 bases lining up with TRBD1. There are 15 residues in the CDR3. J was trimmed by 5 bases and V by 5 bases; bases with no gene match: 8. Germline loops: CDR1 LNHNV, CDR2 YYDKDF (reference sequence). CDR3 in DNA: TGTGCCACCAGCGAGGGGGGACAGTCGAATGAAAAACTGTTTTTT. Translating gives CATSEGGQSNEKLFF.

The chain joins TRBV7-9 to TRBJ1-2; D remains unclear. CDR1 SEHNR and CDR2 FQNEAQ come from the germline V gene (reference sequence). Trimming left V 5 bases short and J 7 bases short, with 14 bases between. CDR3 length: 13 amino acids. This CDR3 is CASSLQNGVGYTF. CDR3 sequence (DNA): TGTGCCAGCAGCCTCCAAAACGGGGTTGGCTACACCTTC.

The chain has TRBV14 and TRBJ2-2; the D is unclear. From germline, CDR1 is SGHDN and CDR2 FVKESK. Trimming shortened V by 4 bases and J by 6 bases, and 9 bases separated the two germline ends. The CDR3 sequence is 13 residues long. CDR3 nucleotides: TGTGCCAGCAGCCCCCGGACGGCCGGGGAGCTGTTTTTT. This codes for CASSPRTAGELFF.

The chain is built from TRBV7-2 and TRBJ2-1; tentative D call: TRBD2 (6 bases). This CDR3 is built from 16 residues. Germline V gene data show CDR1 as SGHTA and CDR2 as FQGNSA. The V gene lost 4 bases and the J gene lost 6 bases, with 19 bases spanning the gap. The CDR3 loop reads CASSSAGLQGSNEQFF. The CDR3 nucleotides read TGTGCCAGCAGCTCCGCGGGACTCCAGGGAAGCAATGAGCAGTTCTTC.

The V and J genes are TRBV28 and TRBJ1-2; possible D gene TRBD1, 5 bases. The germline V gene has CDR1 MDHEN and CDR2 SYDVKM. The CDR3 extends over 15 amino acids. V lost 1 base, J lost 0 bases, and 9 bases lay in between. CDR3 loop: CASSLFETANYGYTF. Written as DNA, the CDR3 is TGTGCCAGCAGTTTATTCGAGACAGCTAACTATGGCTACACCTTC.

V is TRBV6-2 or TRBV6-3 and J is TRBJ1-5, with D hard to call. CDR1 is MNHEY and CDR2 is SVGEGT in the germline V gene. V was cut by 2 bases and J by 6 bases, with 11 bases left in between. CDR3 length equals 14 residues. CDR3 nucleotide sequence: TGTGCCAGCAGTTACGGAGGTGGTAGTCAGCCCCAGCATTTT. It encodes CASSYGGGSQPQHF.

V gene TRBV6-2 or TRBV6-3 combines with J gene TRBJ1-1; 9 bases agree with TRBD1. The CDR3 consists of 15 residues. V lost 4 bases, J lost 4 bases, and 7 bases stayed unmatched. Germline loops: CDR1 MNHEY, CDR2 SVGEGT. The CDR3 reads CASSLSGTGPTEAFF. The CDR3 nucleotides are TGTGCCAGCAGTTTATCCGGGACAGGGCCCACTGAAGCTTTCTTT.

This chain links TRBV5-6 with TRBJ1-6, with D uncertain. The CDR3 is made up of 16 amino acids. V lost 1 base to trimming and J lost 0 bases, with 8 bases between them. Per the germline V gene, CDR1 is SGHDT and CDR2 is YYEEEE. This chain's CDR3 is CASSLSGSSYNSPLHF. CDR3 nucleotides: TGTGCCAGCAGCTTGTCCGGGAGCTCCTATAATTCACCCCTCCACTTT.

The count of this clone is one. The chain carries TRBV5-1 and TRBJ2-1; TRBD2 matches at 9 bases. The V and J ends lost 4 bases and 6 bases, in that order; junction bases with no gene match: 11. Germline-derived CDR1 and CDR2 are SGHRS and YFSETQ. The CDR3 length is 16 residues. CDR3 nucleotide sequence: TGCGCCAGCAGCGTGTTAGCGGGAGCTCTATCCAATGAGCAGTTCTTC. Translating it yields CASSVLAGALSNEQFF.

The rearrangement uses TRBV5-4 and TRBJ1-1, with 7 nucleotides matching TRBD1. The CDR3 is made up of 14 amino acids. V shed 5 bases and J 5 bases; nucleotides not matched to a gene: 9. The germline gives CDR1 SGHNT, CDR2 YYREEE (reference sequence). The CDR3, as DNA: TGTGCCAGCAGTGATACAGGGGTGAGTACTGAAGCTTTCTTT. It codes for CASSDTGVSTEAFF.

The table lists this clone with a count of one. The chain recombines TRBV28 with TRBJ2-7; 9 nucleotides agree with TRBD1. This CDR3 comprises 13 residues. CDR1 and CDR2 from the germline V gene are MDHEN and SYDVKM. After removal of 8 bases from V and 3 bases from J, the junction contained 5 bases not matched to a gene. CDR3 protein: CASEPGQGYEQYF. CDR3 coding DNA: TGTGCCAGCGAACCGGGACAGGGCTACGAGCAGTACTTC. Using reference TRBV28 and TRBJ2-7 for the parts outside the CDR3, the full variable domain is DVKVTQSSRYLVKRTGEKVFLECVQDMDHENMFWYRQDPGLGLRLIYFSYDVKMKEKGDIPEGYSVSREKKERFSLILESASTNQTSMYLCASEPGQGYEQYFGPGTRLTVT.

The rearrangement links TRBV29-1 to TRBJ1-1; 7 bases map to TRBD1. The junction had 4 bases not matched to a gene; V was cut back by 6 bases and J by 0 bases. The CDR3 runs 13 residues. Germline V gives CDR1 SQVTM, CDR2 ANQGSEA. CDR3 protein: CSVKGQMNTEAFF. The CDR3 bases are TGCAGCGTAAAGGGACAGATGAACACTGAAGCTTTCTTT. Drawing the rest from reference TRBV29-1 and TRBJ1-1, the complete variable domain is SAVISQKPSRDICQRGTSLTIQCQVDSQVTMMFWYRQQPGQSLTLIATANQGSEATYESGFVIDKFPISRPNLTFSTLTVSNMSPEDSSIYLCSVKGQMNTEAFFGQGTRLTVV.

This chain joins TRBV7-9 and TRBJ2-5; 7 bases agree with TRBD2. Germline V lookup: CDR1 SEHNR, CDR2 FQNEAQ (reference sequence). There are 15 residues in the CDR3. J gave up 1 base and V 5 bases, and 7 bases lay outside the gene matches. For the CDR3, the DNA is TGTGCCAGCAGCGGACCTGGGACTACCCAAGAGACCCAGTACTTC. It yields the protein CASSGPGTTQETQYF.

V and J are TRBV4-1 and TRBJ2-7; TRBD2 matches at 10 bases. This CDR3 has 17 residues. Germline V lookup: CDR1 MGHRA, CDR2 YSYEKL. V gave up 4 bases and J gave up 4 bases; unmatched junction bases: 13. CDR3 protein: CASSPNIAGGRQYEQYF. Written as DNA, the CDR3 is TGCGCCAGCAGCCCTAATATAGCGGGGGGTCGCCAATACGAGCAGTACTTC.

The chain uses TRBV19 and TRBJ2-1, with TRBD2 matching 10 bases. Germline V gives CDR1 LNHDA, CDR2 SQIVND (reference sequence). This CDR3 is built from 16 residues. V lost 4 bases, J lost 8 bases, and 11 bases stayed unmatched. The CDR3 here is CASSTHRAGGPYEQFF. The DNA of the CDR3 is TGTGCCAGTAGTACCCACCGAGCGGGGGGGCCTTATGAGCAGTTCTTC.

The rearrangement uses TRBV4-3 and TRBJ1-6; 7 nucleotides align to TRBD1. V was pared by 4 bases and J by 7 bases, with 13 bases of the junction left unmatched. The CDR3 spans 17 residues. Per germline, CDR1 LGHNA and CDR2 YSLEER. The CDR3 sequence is CASSPGGNGRRNSPLHF. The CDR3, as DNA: TGCGCCAGCAGCCCAGGGGGGAATGGTCGTCGCAATTCACCCCTCCACTTT.

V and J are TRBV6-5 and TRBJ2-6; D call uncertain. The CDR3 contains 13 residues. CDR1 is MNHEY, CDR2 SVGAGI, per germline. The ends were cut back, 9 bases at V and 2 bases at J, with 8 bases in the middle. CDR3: CASSLAGANVLTF. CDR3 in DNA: TGTGCCAGTAGTCTAGCTGGGGCCAACGTCCTGACTTTC.

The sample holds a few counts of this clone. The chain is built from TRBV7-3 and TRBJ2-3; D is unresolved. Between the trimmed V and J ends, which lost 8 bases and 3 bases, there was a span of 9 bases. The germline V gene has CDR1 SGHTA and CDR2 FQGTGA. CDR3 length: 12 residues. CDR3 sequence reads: CASSTATDTQYF. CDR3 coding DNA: TGTGCCAGCTCAACAGCTACAGATACGCAGTATTTT.

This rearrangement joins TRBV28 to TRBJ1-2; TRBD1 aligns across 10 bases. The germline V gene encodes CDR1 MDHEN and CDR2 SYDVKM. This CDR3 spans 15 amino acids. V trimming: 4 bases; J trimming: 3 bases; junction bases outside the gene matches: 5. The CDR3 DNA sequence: TGTGCCAGCAGTTCCCCGACAGGGGGCCACTATGGCTACACCTTC. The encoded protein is CASSSPTGGHYGYTF.

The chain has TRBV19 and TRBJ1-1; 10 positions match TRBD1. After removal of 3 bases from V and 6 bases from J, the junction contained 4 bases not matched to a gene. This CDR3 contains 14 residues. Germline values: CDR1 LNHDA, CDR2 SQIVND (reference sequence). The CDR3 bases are TGTGCCAGTAGTATCCGGACAGGGGGGCCTGAAGCTTTCTTT. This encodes CASSIRTGGPEAFF.

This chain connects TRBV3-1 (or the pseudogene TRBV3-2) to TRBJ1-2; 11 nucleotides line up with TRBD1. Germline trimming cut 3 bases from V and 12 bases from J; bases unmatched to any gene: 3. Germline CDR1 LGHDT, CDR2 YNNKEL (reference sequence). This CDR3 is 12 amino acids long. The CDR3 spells CASSQDRGHDTF. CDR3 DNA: TGTGCCAGCAGCCAGGACAGGGGGCATGACACCTTC.

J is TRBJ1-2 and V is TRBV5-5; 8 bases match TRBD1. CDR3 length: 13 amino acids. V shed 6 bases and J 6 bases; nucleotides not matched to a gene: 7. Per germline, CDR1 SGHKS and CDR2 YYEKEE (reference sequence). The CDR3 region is CASTQTGGNGYTF. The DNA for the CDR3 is TGTGCCAGCACCCAAACAGGGGGTAATGGCTACACCTTC.

CDR3 in amino acids: CASRNGGYTF. The CDR3 DNA is TGTGCCAGCAGAAACGGAGGCTACACCTTC. This chain connects TRBV2 to TRBJ1-2; D gene uncertain. V shed 6 bases and J shed 8 bases, with 7 bases lying between them. The CDR3 is made up of 10 amino acids. Germline CDR1 SNHLY, CDR2 FYNNEI. The variable domain in full, completed from reference TRBV2 and TRBJ1-2, reads EPEVTQTPSHQVTQMGQEVILRCVPISNHLYFYWYRQILGQKVEFLVSFYNNEISEKSEIFDDQFSVERPDGSNFTLKIRSTKLEDSAMYFCASRNGGYTFGSGTRLTVV.

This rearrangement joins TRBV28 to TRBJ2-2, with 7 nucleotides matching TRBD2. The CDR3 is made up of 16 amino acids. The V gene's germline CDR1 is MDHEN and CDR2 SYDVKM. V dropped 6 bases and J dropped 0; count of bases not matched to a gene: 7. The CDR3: CASRLSGLSNTGELFF. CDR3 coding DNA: TGTGCCAGCAGACTATCGGGACTATCGAACACCGGGGAGCTGTTTTTT. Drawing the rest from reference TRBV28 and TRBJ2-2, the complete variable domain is DVKVTQSSRYLVKRTGEKVFLECVQDMDHENMFWYRQDPGLGLRLIYFSYDVKMKEKGDIPEGYSVSREKKERFSLILESASTNQTSMYLCASRLSGLSNTGELFFGEGSRLTVL.

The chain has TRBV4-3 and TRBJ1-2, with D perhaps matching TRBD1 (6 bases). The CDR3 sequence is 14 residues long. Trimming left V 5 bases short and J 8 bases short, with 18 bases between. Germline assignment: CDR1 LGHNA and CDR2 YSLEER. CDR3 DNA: TGCGCCAGCAGCACGACAGGCGTCCGGGCCGGCTACACCTTC. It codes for CASSTTGVRAGYTF.

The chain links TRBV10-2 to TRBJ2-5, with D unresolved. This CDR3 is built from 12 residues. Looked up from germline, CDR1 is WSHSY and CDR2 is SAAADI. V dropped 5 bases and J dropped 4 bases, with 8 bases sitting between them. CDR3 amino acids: CASSPGSETQYF. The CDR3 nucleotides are TGCGCCAGCAGTCCTGGGTCAGAGACCCAGTACTTC.

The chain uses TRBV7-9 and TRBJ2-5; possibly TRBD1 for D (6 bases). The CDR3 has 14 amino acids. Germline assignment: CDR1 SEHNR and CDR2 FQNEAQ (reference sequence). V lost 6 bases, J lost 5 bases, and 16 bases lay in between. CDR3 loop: CASSIPRGPETQYF. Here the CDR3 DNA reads TGTGCCAGCAGTATACCCAGGGGTCCCGAGACCCAGTACTTC.

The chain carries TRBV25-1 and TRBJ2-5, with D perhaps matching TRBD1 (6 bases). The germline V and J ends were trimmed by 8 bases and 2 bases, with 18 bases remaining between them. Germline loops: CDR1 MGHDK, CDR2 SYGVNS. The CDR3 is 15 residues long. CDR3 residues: CASGNRVTLQETQYF. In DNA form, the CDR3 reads TGTGCCAGCGGAAACAGGGTGACGTTACAAGAGACCCAGTACTTC.

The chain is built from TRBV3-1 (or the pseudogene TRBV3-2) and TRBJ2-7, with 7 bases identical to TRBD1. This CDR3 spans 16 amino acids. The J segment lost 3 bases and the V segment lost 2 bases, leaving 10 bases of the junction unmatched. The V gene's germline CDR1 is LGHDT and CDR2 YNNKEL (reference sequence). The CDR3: CASSQTTGTVIYEQYF. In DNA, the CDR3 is TGTGCCAGCAGCCAAACAACCGGGACAGTAATCTACGAGCAGTACTTC.